These 29 T cell receptor beta chains were sequenced from one sample in a study of T cell responses to AZD1222 COVID-19 vaccine (dated by TCRdb to the early 2020s). The time point label here, explained by the study, means: baseline before first vaccination. The protocol used for the library was the immunoSEQ multiplex PCR assay. TCRdb retrieved this table from immuneACCESS and kept in-frame rearrangements only. Not all clones are present; in checked studies, unresolved V genes account for under half, and no reason is known for the remainder. In this sample the table shows some 150,000 clones, about 93% of which occur a single time. The top ten hold about 4.6% of the sample. Here the sequenced sample was peripheral blood, taken on day 0 of AZD1222 vaccination. Receptors originate from an adult in good health.

V is TRBV28 and J is TRBJ1-1; 8 nucleotides match TRBD1. Germline trimming cut 6 bases from V and 10 bases from J; bases unmatched to any gene: 7. Germline CDR1 reads MDHEN; CDR2 reads SYDVKM. This CDR3 has 12 amino acids. The CDR3 here is CASRRRGRGAFF. CDR3 bases: TGTGCCAGCAGACGCAGGGGGCGCGGAGCTTTCTTT.

The chain is built from TRBV23-1 and TRBJ2-1, with 9 bases aligning to TRBD2. TRBV23-1 is assigned to the ORF class and has an uncertain function. This CDR3 spans 17 amino acids. The ends lost 0 bases at V and 5 bases at J; junction bases unmatched: 8. The CDR3: CASSQSTSGREDNEQFF. CDR3 DNA sequence: TGCGCCAGCAGTCAATCTACTAGCGGGCGGGAAGACAATGAGCAGTTCTTC.

The J gene is TRBJ1-3, the V gene TRBV7-2; TRBD1 aligns across 7 bases. Germline values: CDR1 SGHTA, CDR2 FQGNSA. With 3 bases clipped from V and 0 bases from J, the junction kept 2 bases outside the gene matches. The CDR3 totals 15 residues. The CDR3 bases are TGTGCCAGCAGCTTTAGACAGGGCTCTGGAAACACCATATATTTT. Amino acid sequence: CASSFRQGSGNTIYF.

The chain is built from TRBV19 and TRBJ1-1; a possible D gene is TRBD1 (5 bases). The ends were cut back, 6 bases at V and 6 bases at J, with 14 bases in the middle. This CDR3 spans 13 amino acids. Per the germline V gene, CDR1 is LNHDA and CDR2 is SQIVND (reference sequence). CDR3 region: CASRGRRDAEAFF. The CDR3 nucleotides read TGTGCCAGTAGGGGGCGGCGGGACGCTGAAGCTTTCTTT.

This chain joins TRBV7-3 and TRBJ2-2, with D hard to call. The CDR3 totals 14 residues. The ends were cut back, 5 bases at V and 4 bases at J, with 11 bases in the middle. CDR1 SGHTA and CDR2 FQGTGA come from the germline V gene. Here the CDR3 reads CASSHDRTTGELFF. CDR3 coding DNA: TGTGCCAGCAGCCATGACCGGACCACCGGGGAGCTGTTTTTT.

The chain carries TRBV5-1 and TRBJ1-2; possibly TRBD1 for D (5 bases). The CDR3 has 14 residues. The ends were cut back, 2 bases at V and 6 bases at J, with 14 bases in the middle. The germline V gene encodes CDR1 SGHRS and CDR2 YFSETQ. CDR3 sequence: CASSFAASRDGYTF. CDR3 nucleotide sequence: TGCGCCAGCAGCTTCGCCGCGAGCAGGGATGGCTACACCTTC.

J is TRBJ1-2 and V is TRBV28, with 8 positions matching TRBD1. V dropped 0 bases and J dropped 7; count of bases not matched to a gene: 10. The CDR3 runs to 16 residues. Germline CDR1 is MDHEN and CDR2 is SYDVKM. In DNA, the CDR3 is TGTGCCAGCAGTTTATGGACAGGGGCCCTCTCTGGTGGCTACACCTTC. Translated, it gives CASSLWTGALSGGYTF.

The CDR3 DNA sequence: TGTGCCAGCAGCTCGTCACCCAACGAGGACACCATATATTTT. Protein product: CASSSSPNEDTIYF. The chain is built from TRBV5-4 and TRBJ1-3; D gene unclear. The germline V gene has CDR1 SGHNT and CDR2 YYREEE (reference sequence). The CDR3 is 14 amino acids. The V gene lost 3 bases and the J gene lost 8 bases, with 15 bases spanning the gap.

The chain is built from TRBV4-1 and TRBJ1-4, with D maybe TRBD1 (6 bases). The CDR3 is made up of 16 amino acids. The V gene lost 2 bases and the J gene lost 7 bases, with 17 bases spanning the gap. The germline gives CDR1 MGHRA, CDR2 YSYEKL. In DNA, the CDR3 is TGCGCCAGCAGCCAAAACCCGCAGGGGCGGGGTGAAAAACTGTTTTTT. It translates to CASSQNPQGRGEKLFF.

The chain couples TRBV19 to TRBJ1-1; D gene ambiguous. Germline assignment: CDR1 LNHDA and CDR2 SQIVND (reference sequence). The CDR3 length is 14 residues. V was shortened by 3 bases and J by 1 base, with 9 bases between the two germline ends. The CDR3 sequence is CASSILRENTEAFF. CDR3 DNA sequence: TGTGCCAGTAGTATCTTGAGGGAGAACACTGAAGCTTTCTTT.

This chain uses TRBV18 with TRBJ2-1; 7 nucleotides match TRBD1. There are 13 residues in the CDR3. CDR1 and CDR2 (germline): KGHSH, LQKENI. J was trimmed by 9 bases and V by 3 bases; bases with no gene match: 5. Written as DNA, the CDR3 is TGTGCCAGCTCACCTACAGGGGAGAGTGAGCAGTTCTTC. Translation gives CASSPTGESEQFF.

This sequence joins TRBV18 and TRBJ1-4; D perhaps matches TRBD1 (5 bases). The CDR3 length is 16 residues. Germline V gene data show CDR1 as KGHSH and CDR2 as LQKENI. Trimming stripped 3 bases from V and 1 base from J, with 12 bases between. CDR3 residues: CASSPQPGRTNEKLFF. The DNA for the CDR3 is TGTGCCAGCTCACCCCAGCCGGGACGAACTAATGAAAAACTGTTTTTT.

The rearrangement links TRBV7-6 to TRBJ1-4; no definite D call. Per germline, CDR1 SGHVS and CDR2 FNYEAQ. CDR3 length equals 14 residues. V was pared by 1 base and J by 0 bases, with 3 bases between. The CDR3 spells CASSLGATNEKLFF. The CDR3 nucleotides read TGTGCCAGCAGCTTAGGGGCAACTAATGAAAAACTGTTTTTT.

The chain has TRBV5-4 and TRBJ1-6, with D hard to call. The V gene's germline CDR1 is SGHNT and CDR2 YYREEE (reference sequence). The CDR3 consists of 13 residues. Trimming stripped 3 bases from V and 7 bases from J, with 8 bases between. The CDR3 loop is CASSSTPNSPLHF. CDR3 bases: TGTGCCAGCAGCTCCACTCCCAATTCACCCCTCCACTTT.

V usage is TRBV28 and J usage is TRBJ2-3, with 7 bases fitting TRBD2. This CDR3 is built from 15 residues. Unmatched junction bases numbered 11, after V lost 3 bases and J lost 8 bases. Per the germline V gene, CDR1 is MDHEN and CDR2 is SYDVKM. The CDR3 loop is CASSFPPPIAGTQYF. CDR3 nucleotides: TGTGCCAGCAGTTTCCCGCCCCCGATAGCGGGTACGCAGTATTTT.

This rearrangement joins TRBV4-3 to TRBJ2-3, with D possibly being TRBD2 (5 bases). Germline values: CDR1 LGHNA, CDR2 YSLEER. CDR3 length: 13 amino acids. The germline V and J ends were trimmed by 0 bases and 5 bases, with 6 bases remaining between them. The CDR3 here is CASSQEAVDTQYF. The CDR3 bases are TGCGCCAGCAGCCAAGAAGCGGTAGATACGCAGTATTTT.

This rearrangement joins TRBV19 to TRBJ2-3, with D maybe TRBD1 (6 bases). The CDR3 extends over 13 amino acids. CDR1 is LNHDA and CDR2 is SQIVND in the germline V gene (reference sequence). V gave up 4 bases and J gave up 6 bases, with 11 bases separating them. The chain's CDR3 is CASSTVRGDTQYF. CDR3 DNA sequence: TGTGCCAGTAGTACCGTCAGGGGTGATACGCAGTATTTT.

CDR3 DNA: TGTGCCACCAGTGATCCAGGGACAGCTATAGCCGAGCAGTACTTC. Amino acid sequence: CATSDPGTAIAEQYF. The chain combines TRBV24-1 with TRBJ2-7, with 7 bases that match TRBD1. Losses at the gene ends were 3 bases for V and 6 bases for J; bases not matched to a gene: 10. The CDR3 length is 15 residues. The germline gives CDR1 KGHDR, CDR2 SFDVKD.

The chain employs TRBV12-3 or TRBV12-4 and TRBJ2-1; D remains ambiguous. V was clipped by 8 bases and J by 5 bases, with 4 bases between them. The CDR3 totals 10 residues. CDR3 in amino acids: CASGDNEQFF. CDR3 DNA: TGTGCCAGCGGGGACAATGAGCAGTTCTTC.

In this sample, this clone turned up once. CDR3 residues: CATSDSPQGWQETQYF. The CDR3 nucleotides read TGTGCCACCAGTGATTCCCCCCAGGGATGGCAAGAGACCCAGTACTTC. The rearrangement links TRBV24-1 to TRBJ2-5, with a tentative D call TRBD1 (5 bases). The CDR3 runs to 16 residues. CDR1 and CDR2 from the germline V gene are KGHDR and SFDVKD. V gave up 2 bases and J gave up 2 bases, with 14 bases separating them.

By sample fraction, this clone is medium-sized. The chain joins TRBV27 to TRBJ1-1; 10 positions agree with TRBD1. Germline CDR1 is MNHEY and CDR2 is SMNVEV (reference sequence). The CDR3 runs to 17 residues. Trimming at V came to 5 bases and at J to 0 bases, leaving 9 bases not matched to a gene. CDR3 residues: CASSEGTGALMNTEAFF. The CDR3, as DNA: TGTGCCAGCAGTGAGGGGACAGGGGCCCTCATGAACACTGAAGCTTTCTTT.

J is TRBJ2-2 and V is TRBV5-8; TRBD1 aligns across 8 bases. After removal of 4 bases from V and 1 base from J, the junction contained 3 bases not matched to a gene. Germline CDR1 SGHTS, CDR2 YDEGEE. This CDR3 region has 15 residues. CDR3 residues: CASSKGQGNTGELFF. In DNA, the CDR3 is TGTGCCAGCAGCAAAGGACAGGGGAACACCGGGGAGCTGTTTTTT.

The J gene is TRBJ2-7, the V gene TRBV28; no clear D gene. CDR1 is MDHEN, CDR2 SYDVKM, per germline. The length of the CDR3 is 13 residues. Between the trimmed V and J ends, which lost 5 bases and 0 bases, there was a span of 8 bases. The CDR3, as DNA: TGTGCCAGCAGTCTGGCCTTCTCCTACGAGCAGTACTTC. Protein: CASSLAFSYEQYF.

The chain recombines TRBV7-6 with TRBJ2-1, with 7 bases identical to TRBD2. The CDR3 has 16 amino acids. V shed 1 base and J 2 bases; nucleotides not matched to a gene: 5. Germline V gene data show CDR1 as SGHVS and CDR2 as FNYEAQ. The CDR3 nucleotides are TGTGCCAGCAGCTTAGACGGCGGGAGCCCCTACAATGAGCAGTTCTTC. As protein: CASSLDGGSPYNEQFF.

V and J are TRBV10-1 and TRBJ1-4; TRBD1 is a possible D gene (6 bases). Trimming removed 4 bases at V and 4 bases at J, with 16 bases between. The CDR3 length is 16 residues. Germline-derived CDR1 and CDR2 are WNHNN and SYGVQD (reference sequence). This chain's CDR3 is CASSVWGRQLNEKLFF. CDR3 in DNA: TGCGCCAGCAGTGTATGGGGGCGGCAGCTTAATGAAAAACTGTTTTTT.

The V call is TRBV27, the J call TRBJ2-7, with 9 positions matching TRBD2. The length of the CDR3 is 15 residues. The junction had 6 bases not matched to a gene; V was cut back by 4 bases and J by 2 bases. Germline V lookup: CDR1 MNHEY, CDR2 SMNVEV (reference sequence). CDR3 in amino acids: CASSYKAGGAYEQYF. The CDR3 nucleotides read TGTGCCAGCAGTTACAAAGCGGGAGGCGCCTACGAGCAGTACTTC.

The chain recombines TRBV6-5 with TRBJ2-1; 8 bases match TRBD2. The trim removed 10 bases at V and 8 bases at J, leaving 16 bases unmatched. Germline V CDR1 and CDR2: MNHEY, SVGAGI. This CDR3 spans 15 amino acids. The CDR3 loop reads CAITIGLAIVDEQFF. The CDR3 DNA sequence: TGTGCCATCACAATCGGACTAGCAATCGTCGATGAGCAGTTCTTC.

The rearrangement joins TRBV28 to TRBJ1-4; no clear D. The germline V and J ends were trimmed by 6 bases and 0 bases, with 11 bases remaining between them. The CDR3 length is 15 residues. Per germline, CDR1 MDHEN and CDR2 SYDVKM. The CDR3 DNA follows: TGTGCCAGCAGGAACATAGGGTCAACTAATGAAAAACTGTTTTTT. The encoded protein is CASRNIGSTNEKLFF.

The chain recombines TRBV28 with TRBJ2-1; D gene unclear. CDR3 length equals 17 residues. Trimming left V 6 bases short and J 7 bases short, with 25 bases between. Looked up from germline, CDR1 is MDHEN and CDR2 is SYDVKM. Here the CDR3 DNA reads TGTGCCAGCAGCCCCAGAAGTCAAGCGCTACTTCTGAATGAGCAGTTCTTC. It codes for CASSPRSQALLLNEQFF.